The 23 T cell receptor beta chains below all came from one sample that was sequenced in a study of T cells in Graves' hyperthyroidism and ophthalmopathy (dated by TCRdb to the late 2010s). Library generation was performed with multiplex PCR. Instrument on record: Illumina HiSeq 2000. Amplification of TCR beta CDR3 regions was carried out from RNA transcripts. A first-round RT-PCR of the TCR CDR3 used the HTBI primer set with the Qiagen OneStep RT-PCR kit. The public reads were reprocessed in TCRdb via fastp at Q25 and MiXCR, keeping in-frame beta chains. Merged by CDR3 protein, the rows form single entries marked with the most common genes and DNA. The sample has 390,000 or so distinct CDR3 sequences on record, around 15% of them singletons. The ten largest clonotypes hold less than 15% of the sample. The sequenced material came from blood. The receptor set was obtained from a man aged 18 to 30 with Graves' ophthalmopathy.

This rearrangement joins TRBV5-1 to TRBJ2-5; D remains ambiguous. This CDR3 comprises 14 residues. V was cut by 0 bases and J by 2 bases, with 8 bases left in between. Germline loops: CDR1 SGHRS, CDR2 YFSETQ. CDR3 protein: CASSLGALQETQYF. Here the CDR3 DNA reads TGCGCCAGCAGCTTGGGCGCTCTGCAAGAGACCCAGTACTTC.

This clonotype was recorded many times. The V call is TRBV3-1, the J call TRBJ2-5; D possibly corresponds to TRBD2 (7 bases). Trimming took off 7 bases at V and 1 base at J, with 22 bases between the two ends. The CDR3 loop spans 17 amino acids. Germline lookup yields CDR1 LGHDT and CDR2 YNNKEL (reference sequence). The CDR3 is CASNPKGGRGGQETQYF. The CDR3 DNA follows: TGTGCCAGCAACCCTAAAGGGGGGAGGGGAGGCCAAGAGACCCAGTACTTC.

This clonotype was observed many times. The CDR3 region has the DNA TGTGCCAGCAGCTACCCGGGACTAGCGGGAGGGGACTACGAGCAGTACTTC. This codes for CASSYPGLAGGDYEQYF. V and J are TRBV7-9 and TRBJ2-7; 16 nucleotides line up with TRBD2. V lost 4 bases, J lost 3 bases, and 6 bases stayed unmatched. Germline CDR1 reads SEHNR; CDR2 reads FQNEAQ (reference sequence). The CDR3 length is 17 residues.

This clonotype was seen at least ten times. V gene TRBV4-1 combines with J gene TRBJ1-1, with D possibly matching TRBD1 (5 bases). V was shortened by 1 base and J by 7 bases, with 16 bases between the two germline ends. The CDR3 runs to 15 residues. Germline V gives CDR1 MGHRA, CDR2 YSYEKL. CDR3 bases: TGCGCCAGCAGCCAAGTAGCGGGGCCGGGAGGTGAAGCTTTCTTT. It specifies CASSQVAGPGGEAFF.

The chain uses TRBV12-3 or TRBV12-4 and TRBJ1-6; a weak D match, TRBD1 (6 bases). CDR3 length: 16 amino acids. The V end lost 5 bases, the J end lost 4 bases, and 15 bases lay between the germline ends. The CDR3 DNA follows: TGTGCCAGCAGTCCCGGCACAGGGATATATAATTCACCCCTCCACTTT. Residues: CASSPGTGIYNSPLHF.

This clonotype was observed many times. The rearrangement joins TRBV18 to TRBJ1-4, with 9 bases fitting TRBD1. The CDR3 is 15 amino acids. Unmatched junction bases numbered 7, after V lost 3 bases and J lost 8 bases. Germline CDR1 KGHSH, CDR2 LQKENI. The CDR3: CASSPEDRGVEKLFF. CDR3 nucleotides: TGTGCCAGCTCACCTGAGGACAGGGGAGTCGAAAAACTGTTTTTT.

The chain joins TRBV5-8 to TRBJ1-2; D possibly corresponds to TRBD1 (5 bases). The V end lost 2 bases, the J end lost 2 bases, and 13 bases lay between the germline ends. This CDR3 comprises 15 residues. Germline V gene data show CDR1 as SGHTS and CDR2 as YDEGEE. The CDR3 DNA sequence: TGTGCCAGCAGCTTCTTCGGGGAGGGGAACTATGGCTACACCTTC. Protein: CASSFFGEGNYGYTF.

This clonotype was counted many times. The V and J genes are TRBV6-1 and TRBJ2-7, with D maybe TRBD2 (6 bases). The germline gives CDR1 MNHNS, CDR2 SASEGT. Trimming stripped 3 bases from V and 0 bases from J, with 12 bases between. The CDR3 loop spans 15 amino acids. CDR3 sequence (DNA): TGTGCCAGCAGTGATCGGAGGGGTGGCTCCTACGAGCAGTACTTC. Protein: CASSDRRGGSYEQYF.

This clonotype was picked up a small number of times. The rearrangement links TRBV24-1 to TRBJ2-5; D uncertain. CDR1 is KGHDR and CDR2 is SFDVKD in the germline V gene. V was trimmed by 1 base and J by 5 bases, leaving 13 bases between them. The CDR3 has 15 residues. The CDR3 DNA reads TGTGCCACCAGTGATTTTACAGTTTCCAAGGAGACCCAGTACTTC. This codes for CATSDFTVSKETQYF.

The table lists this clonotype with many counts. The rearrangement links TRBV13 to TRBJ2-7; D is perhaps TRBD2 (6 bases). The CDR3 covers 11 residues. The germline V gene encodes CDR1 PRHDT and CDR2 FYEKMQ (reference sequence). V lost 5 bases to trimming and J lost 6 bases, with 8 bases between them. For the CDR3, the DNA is TGTGCCAGCAGCGGGAGGTCCGAGCAGTACTTC. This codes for CASSGRSEQYF.

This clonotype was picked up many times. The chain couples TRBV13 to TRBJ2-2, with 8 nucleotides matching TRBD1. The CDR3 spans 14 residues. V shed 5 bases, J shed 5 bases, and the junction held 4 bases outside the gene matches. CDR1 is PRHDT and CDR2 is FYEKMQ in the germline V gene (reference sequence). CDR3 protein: CASSQDRGTGELFF. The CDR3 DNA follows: TGTGCCAGCAGCCAAGACAGGGGAACCGGGGAGCTGTTTTTT.

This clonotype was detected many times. DNA for the CDR3: TGTGCCAGCAGTACAGGGTATCAGCCCCAGCATTTT. Amino acid sequence: CASSTGYQPQHF. V gene TRBV6-1 combines with J gene TRBJ1-5; tentatively, D is TRBD1 (6 bases). Germline CDR1 reads MNHNS; CDR2 reads SASEGT. V dropped 5 bases and J dropped 5 bases, with 7 bases sitting between them. The length of the CDR3 is 12 residues.

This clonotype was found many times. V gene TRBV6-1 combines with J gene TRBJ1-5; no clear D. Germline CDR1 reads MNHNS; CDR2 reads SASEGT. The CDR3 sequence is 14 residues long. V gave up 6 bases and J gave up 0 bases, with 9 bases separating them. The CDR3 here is CASRPGFSNQPQHF. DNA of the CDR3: TGTGCCAGCAGACCCGGATTTAGCAATCAGCCCCAGCATTTT.

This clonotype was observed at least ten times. The CDR3 region is CASSLDGGGFEAEAFF. The DNA of the CDR3 is TGTGCCAGCAGCTTAGACGGTGGGGGGTTCGAAGCTGAAGCTTTCTTT. The V gene is TRBV7-8, the J gene TRBJ1-1; D perhaps matches TRBD1 (5 bases). Per the germline V gene, CDR1 is SGHVS and CDR2 is FQNEAQ. This CDR3 contains 16 residues. The ends were cut back, 1 base at V and 6 bases at J, with 18 bases in the middle. The variable domain in full, with the rest retrieved from reference TRBV7-8 and TRBJ1-1, is GAGVSQSPRYKVAKRGQDVALRCDPISGHVSLFWYQQALGQGPEFLTYFQNEAQLDKSGLPSDRFFAERPEGSVSTLKIQRTQQEDSAVYLCASSLDGGGFEAEAFFGQGTRLTVV.

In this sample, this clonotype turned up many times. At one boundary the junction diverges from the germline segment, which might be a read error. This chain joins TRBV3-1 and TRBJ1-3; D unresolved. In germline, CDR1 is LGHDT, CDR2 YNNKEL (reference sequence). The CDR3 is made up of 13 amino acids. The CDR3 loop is CASSQASRNTIYF. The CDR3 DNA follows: TGTGCCAGCAGCCAAGCCTCTAGAAACACCATATATTTT.

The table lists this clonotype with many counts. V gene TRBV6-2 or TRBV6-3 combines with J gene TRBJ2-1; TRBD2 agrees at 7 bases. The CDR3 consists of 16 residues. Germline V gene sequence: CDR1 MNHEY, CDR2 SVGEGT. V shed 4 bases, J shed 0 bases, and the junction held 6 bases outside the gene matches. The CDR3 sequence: CASSSGTTLSYNEQFF. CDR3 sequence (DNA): TGTGCCAGCAGTTCCGGGACTACCCTCTCCTACAATGAGCAGTTCTTC.

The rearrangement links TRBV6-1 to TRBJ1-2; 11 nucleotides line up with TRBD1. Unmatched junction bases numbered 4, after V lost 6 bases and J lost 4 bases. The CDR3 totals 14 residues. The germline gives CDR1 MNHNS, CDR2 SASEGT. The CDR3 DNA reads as TGTGCCAGCAGAAGGGACAGGGGGGCCTATGGCTACACCTTC. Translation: CASRRDRGAYGYTF.

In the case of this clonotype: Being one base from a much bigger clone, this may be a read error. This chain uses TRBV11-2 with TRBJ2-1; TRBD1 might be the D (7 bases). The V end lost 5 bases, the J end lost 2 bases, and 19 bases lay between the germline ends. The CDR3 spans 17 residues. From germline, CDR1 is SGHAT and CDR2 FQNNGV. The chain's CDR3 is CASSPVQGGTTYNEQFF. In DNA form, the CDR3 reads TGTGCCAGCAGCCCGGTCCAGGGGGGCACCACCTACAATGAGCAGTTCTTC. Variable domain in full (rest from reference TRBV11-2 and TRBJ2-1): EAGVAQSPRYKIIEKRQSVAFWCNPISGHATLYWYQQILGQGPKLLIQFQNNGVVDDSQLPKDRFSAERLKGVDSTLKIQPAKLEDSAVYLCASSPVQGGTTYNEQFFGPGTRLTVL.

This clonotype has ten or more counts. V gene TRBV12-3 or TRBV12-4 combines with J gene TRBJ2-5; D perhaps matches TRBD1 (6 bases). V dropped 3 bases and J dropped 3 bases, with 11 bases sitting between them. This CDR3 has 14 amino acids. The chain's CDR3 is CASSLGPGEETQYF. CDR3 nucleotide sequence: TGTGCCAGCAGTTTGGGCCCAGGGGAAGAGACCCAGTACTTC.

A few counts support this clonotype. CDR3 region: CAILRAGEGSYEQYF. DNA of the CDR3: TGTGCCATCCTCCGGGCGGGAGAGGGTTCCTACGAGCAGTACTTC. The chain recombines TRBV6-1 with TRBJ2-7; 7 positions match TRBD2. The CDR3 contains 15 residues. The V gene's germline CDR1 is MNHNS and CDR2 SASEGT. With 10 bases clipped from V and 1 base from J, the junction kept 13 bases outside the gene matches.

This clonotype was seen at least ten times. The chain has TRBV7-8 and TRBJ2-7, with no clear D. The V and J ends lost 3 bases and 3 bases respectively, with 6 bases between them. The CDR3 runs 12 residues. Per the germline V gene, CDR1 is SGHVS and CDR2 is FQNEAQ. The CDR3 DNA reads TGTGCCAGCAGCTTCGGCAGCTACGAGCAGTACTTC. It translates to CASSFGSYEQYF.

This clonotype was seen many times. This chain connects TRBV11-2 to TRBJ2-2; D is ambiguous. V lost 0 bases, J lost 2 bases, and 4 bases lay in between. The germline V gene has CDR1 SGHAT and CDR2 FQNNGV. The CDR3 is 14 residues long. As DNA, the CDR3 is TGTGCCAGCAGCTTAGAACCCAACACCGGGGAGCTGTTTTTT. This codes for CASSLEPNTGELFF. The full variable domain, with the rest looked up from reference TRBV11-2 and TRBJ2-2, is EAGVAQSPRYKIIEKRQSVAFWCNPISGHATLYWYQQILGQGPKLLIQFQNNGVVDDSQLPKDRFSAERLKGVDSTLKIQPAKLEDSAVYLCASSLEPNTGELFFGEGSRLTVL.

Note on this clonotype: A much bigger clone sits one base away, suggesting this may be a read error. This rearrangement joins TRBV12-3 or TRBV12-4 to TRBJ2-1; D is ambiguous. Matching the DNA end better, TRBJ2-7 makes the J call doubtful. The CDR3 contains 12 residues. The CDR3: CASKKLVDEQYF. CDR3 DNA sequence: TGTGCCAGCAAAAAATTGGTGGATGAGCAGTACTTC.